This T cell receptor (beta chain) appears in the sequencing data of a study of CD8 T cells in ankylosing spondylitis. This clonotype showed up many times. What it recognizes is unknown. Each CDR3 protein gets one entry after TCRdb re-called the 5' RACE reads with MiXCR. The sample has 150,000 to 200,000 distinct CDR3 sequences; roughly 11% are singletons. Germline V gives CDR1 SGHKS, CDR2 YYEKEE (reference sequence). The CDR3 spans 14 residues. Deletions cut 4 bases from V and 8 bases from J, with 18 bases between. Regarding the study as a whole: One TCR beta motif, made up of roughly 8 highly homologous variants, appeared characteristic of ankylosing spondylitis blood.

The receptor's source is a male donor with ankylosing spondylitis or in good health (not recorded which). The chain joins TRBV5-5 to TRBJ1-2; D ambiguous. The sequenced sample consisted of blood, either unsorted or a sorted T cell fraction (not recorded which). The CDR3 sequence is CASSLTGNYKGYTF. CDR3 in DNA: TGTGCCAGCAGCCTTACCGGGAACTACAAGGGCTACACCTTC. Supplemented by reference TRBV5-5 and TRBJ1-2, the full variable domain reads DAGVTQSPTHLIKTRGQQVTLRCSPISGHKSVSWYQQVLGQGPQFIFQYYEKEERGRGNFPDRFSARQFPNYSSELNVNALLLGDSALYLCASSLTGNYKGYTFGSGTRLTVV.